One sample yielded the 19 T cell receptor beta chains listed below, sequenced in a study of regulatory T cells in long-lasting Graves disease. Time point meaning: newly diagnosed GD, antithyroid drugs for less than 3 months. With RNA extracted from PBMCs as input, the TCR library was made. With iRepertoire HTBI primers and Arm-PCR of CDR3 regions, TCR beta libraries were built. TCRdb reanalysed the multiplex PCR reads using MiXCR and keeps one entry per CDR3 protein. The table records some 250,000 distinct CDR3 sequences, about 17% of them present only once. These data also featured in a second study, about T cells in Graves' hyperthyroidism and ophthalmopathy.

This sample comprised peripheral blood mononuclear cells (PBMCs), obtained at new diagnosis, from a patient treated with antithyroid drugs. Receptor source: a woman in her twenties or thirties with Graves disease.

This clonotype has at least ten counts. The V call is TRBV6-1, the J call TRBJ1-2, with 8 bases matching TRBD1. V lost 6 bases to trimming and J lost 4 bases; unmatched junction nucleotides: 7. Per germline, CDR1 MNHNS and CDR2 SASEGT. This CDR3 has 14 amino acids. The CDR3 sequence: CASRHGQGSYGYTF. As DNA, the CDR3 is TGTGCCAGCAGACACGGACAGGGTAGCTATGGCTACACCTTC.

This clonotype was observed at least ten times. The chain has TRBV2 and TRBJ2-2; 12 nucleotides agree with TRBD2. J was trimmed by 5 bases and V by 0 bases; bases with no gene match: 4. CDR1 is SNHLY and CDR2 is FYNNEI in the germline V gene. The CDR3 spans 17 residues. Written as DNA, the CDR3 is TGTGCCAGCAGTGAAGCCCCTAGCGGGGGGGTAACCGGGGAGCTGTTTTTT. Residues: CASSEAPSGGVTGELFF. The whole variable domain, filled in from reference TRBV2 and TRBJ2-2, reads EPEVTQTPSHQVTQMGQEVILRCVPISNHLYFYWYRQILGQKVEFLVSFYNNEISEKSEIFDDQFSVERPDGSNFTLKIRSTKLEDSAMYFCASSEAPSGGVTGELFFGEGSRLTVL.

This clonotype was observed at least ten times. The V call is TRBV27, the J call TRBJ2-2; maybe TRBD1 (6 bases). The CDR3 sequence is 15 residues long. V was trimmed by 8 bases and J by 5 bases, leaving 18 bases between them. Germline lookup yields CDR1 MNHEY and CDR2 SMNVEV (reference sequence). CDR3 nucleotides: TGTGCCAGCGGGTCTTTGGGGGCGTGGACCGGGGAGCTGTTTTTT. Translated: CASGSLGAWTGELFF.

This clonotype was observed many times. The V gene is TRBV11-2, the J gene TRBJ2-7, with a possible D match to TRBD2 (6 bases). This CDR3 spans 13 amino acids. V was cut by 1 base and J by 5 bases, with 9 bases left in between. CDR1 SGHAT and CDR2 FQNNGV come from the germline V gene. The CDR3 bases are TGTGCCAGCAGCTTAGGAGGCGGGGACGAGCAGTACTTC. Translated: CASSLGGGDEQYF.

This clonotype was detected many times. V is TRBV20-1 and J is TRBJ1-5, with D tentatively TRBD1 (5 bases). CDR3 length: 13 residues. From germline, CDR1 is DFQATT and CDR2 SNEGSKA (reference sequence). The V end was cut by 0 bases, the J end by 7 bases, with 10 bases between. This CDR3 is CSARDRDYQPQHF. Here the CDR3 DNA reads TGCAGTGCTAGAGACAGGGATTACCAGCCCCAGCATTTT.

This clonotype was detected ten times or more. CDR3 in amino acids: CSVTPTGLTDVGEQYF. In DNA form, the CDR3 reads TGCAGCGTTACCCCGACAGGGCTTACTGATGTCGGCGAGCAGTACTTC. The V gene is TRBV29-1, the J gene TRBJ2-7, with 7 bases matching TRBD1. This CDR3 spans 16 amino acids. Per the germline V gene, CDR1 is SQVTM and CDR2 is ANQGSEA. The J segment lost 6 bases and the V segment lost 5 bases, leaving 19 bases of the junction unmatched.

This clonotype was found many times. This rearrangement joins TRBV7-2 to TRBJ1-2; a possible D gene is TRBD1 (6 bases). The germline CDR1 and CDR2 sequences are SGHTA and FQGNSA. V lost 6 bases and J lost 2, with 16 bases in between. The CDR3 has 15 amino acids. CDR3 DNA: TGTGCCAGCAGTTTTGGGGGGGCGATGAACTATGGCTACACCTTC. Protein product: CASSFGGAMNYGYTF. The full variable domain, with the rest looked up from reference TRBV7-2 and TRBJ1-2, is GAGVSQSPSNKVTEKGKDVELRCDPISGHTALYWYRQSLGQGLEFLIYFQGNSAPDKSGLPSDRFSAERTGGSVSTLTIQRTQQEDSAVYLCASSFGGAMNYGYTFGSGTRLTVV.

This clonotype was detected ten times or more. The rearrangement uses TRBV5-5 and TRBJ1-2; possible D gene TRBD1, 5 bases. CDR3 length: 13 residues. Looked up from germline, CDR1 is SGHKS and CDR2 is YYEKEE (reference sequence). V dropped 0 bases and J dropped 8 bases, with 11 bases sitting between them. The chain's CDR3 is CASSLAFQGGYTF. CDR3 DNA sequence: TGTGCCAGCAGCTTGGCGTTTCAGGGCGGCTACACCTTC.

This chain's CDR3 is CASGFSKETQYF. The CDR3 DNA is TGTGCTAGTGGTTTTTCTAAAGAGACCCAGTACTTC. The chain has TRBV12-5 and TRBJ2-5; D unresolved. The CDR3 spans 12 residues. The V and J ends lost 3 bases and 3 bases respectively, with 5 bases between them. Germline V CDR1 and CDR2: LGHNT, FRNRAP. Using reference TRBV12-5 and TRBJ2-5 for the parts outside the CDR3, the full variable domain is DARVTQTPRHKVTEMGQEVTMRCQPILGHNTVFWYRQTMMQGLELLAYFRNRAPLDDSGMPKDRFSAEMPDATLATLKIQPSEPRDSAVYFCASGFSKETQYFGPGTRLLVL.

This clonotype was detected many times. The CDR3 loop is CASIRRRGSTDTQYF. The DNA of the CDR3 is TGTGCCAGCATACGAAGGCGGGGGAGCACAGATACGCAGTATTTT. The genes are TRBV2 and TRBJ2-3, with 7 bases matching TRBD2. This CDR3 has 15 residues. From germline, CDR1 is SNHLY and CDR2 FYNNEI. The J segment lost 0 bases and the V segment lost 7 bases, leaving 7 bases of the junction unmatched.

This clonotype was observed at least ten times. One end of the junction varies from germline; a read error may be responsible. V and J are TRBV4-1 and TRBJ2-3; the match to TRBD2 covers 10 bases. Per the germline V gene, CDR1 is MGHRA and CDR2 is YSYEKL. CDR3 size: 17 residues. This chain's CDR3 is CASSQEKRGGTTDTQYF. The CDR3, as DNA: TGTGCCAGCAGCCAAGAGAAGCGGGGGGGGACCACAGATACGCAGTATTTT.

This clonotype was counted many times. CDR3 in amino acids: CASSQDTRVGYF. The CDR3 region has the DNA TGTGCCAGCAGCCAAGATACCAGGGTCGGATACTTC. J is TRBJ2-5 and V is TRBV3-1; D is perhaps TRBD1 (5 bases). Germline V gene data show CDR1 as LGHDT and CDR2 as YNNKEL (reference sequence). With 0 bases removed from V and 14 bases from J, the gap between germline ends came to 13 bases. The CDR3 has 12 amino acids.

This clonotype came up many times. The V gene is TRBV6-1, the J gene TRBJ1-4, with a weak D call TRBD1 (5 bases). Germline V gives CDR1 MNHNS, CDR2 SASEGT. The length of the CDR3 is 19 residues. The V and J ends lost 1 base and 0 bases respectively, with 18 bases between them. The CDR3: CASSEGQLTLGATNEKLFF. The CDR3 DNA reads as TGTGCCAGCAGTGAAGGGCAGCTCACTCTGGGGGCAACTAATGAAAAACTGTTTTTT.

This chain joins TRBV4-1 and TRBJ1-4, with 7 bases fitting TRBD1. Germline V lookup: CDR1 MGHRA, CDR2 YSYEKL. The ends lost 0 bases at V and 2 bases at J; junction bases unmatched: 3. The CDR3 covers 16 residues. CDR3 in amino acids: CASSQETGFTNEKLFF. The CDR3 coding sequence is TGCGCCAGCAGCCAAGAGACAGGGTTTACTAATGAAAAACTGTTTTTT.

This clonotype was seen at least ten times. The chain joins TRBV10-3 to TRBJ2-5; D not resolved. The CDR3 covers 14 residues. V gave up 0 bases and J gave up 4 bases, with 9 bases separating them. CDR1 and CDR2 (germline): ENHRY, SYGVKD. The CDR3 reads CAISESVGGETQYF. CDR3 sequence (DNA): TGTGCCATCAGTGAGTCGGTGGGCGGAGAGACCCAGTACTTC.

Comments on this clonotype: A single base separates this from a much larger clone, so it may be a read error. This chain uses TRBV2 with TRBJ1-3; 8 nucleotides align to TRBD1. In germline, CDR1 is SNHLY, CDR2 FYNNEI. V trimming: 6 bases; J trimming: 2 bases; junction bases outside the gene matches: 0. The length of the CDR3 is 13 residues. Here the CDR3 DNA reads TGTGCCAGCAGACAGGGGGCTGGAAACACCATATATTTT. Translation gives CASRQGAGNTIYF.

Ten or more counts support this clonotype. This chain uses TRBV7-6 with TRBJ2-3; tentatively, D is TRBD1 (6 bases). Germline CDR1 SGHVS, CDR2 FNYEAQ. The CDR3 length is 18 residues. V was clipped by 5 bases and J by 4 bases, with 25 bases between them. The CDR3: CASSRPPWGPLIPDTQYF. The CDR3 nucleotides are TGTGCCAGCAGCCGACCCCCTTGGGGGCCTCTCATCCCAGATACGCAGTATTTT. The full variable domain, rest sourced from reference TRBV7-6 and TRBJ2-3, is GAGVSQSPRYKVTKRGQDVALRCDPISGHVSLYWYRQALGQGPEFLTYFNYEAQQDKSGLPNDRFSAERPEGSISTLTIQRTEQRDSAMYRCASSRPPWGPLIPDTQYFGPGTRLTVL.

This clonotype was detected many times. This chain connects TRBV3-1 to TRBJ1-6, with D uncertain. V was pared by 0 bases and J by 7 bases, with 1 base between. Germline V gives CDR1 LGHDT, CDR2 YNNKEL (reference sequence). CDR3 size: 12 residues. The CDR3, as DNA: TGTGCCAGCAGCCAAGACAATTCACCCCTCCACTTT. Protein product: CASSQDNSPLHF. Full variable domain (remainder filled in from reference TRBV3-1 and TRBJ1-6): DTAVSQTPKYLVTQMGNDKSIKCEQNLGHDTMYWYKQDSKKFLKIMFSYNNKELIINETVPNRFSPKSPDKAHLNLHINSLELGDSAVYFCASSQDNSPLHFGNGTRLTVT.

This clonotype has at least ten counts. The genes are TRBV18 and TRBJ1-1, with D uncertain. V lost 4 bases to trimming and J lost 5 bases, with 8 bases between them. The CDR3 sequence is 12 residues long. Germline lookup yields CDR1 KGHSH and CDR2 LQKENI. As DNA, the CDR3 is TGTGCCAGCTCACGACTGGGGACTGAAGCTTTCTTT. As protein: CASSRLGTEAFF.